These 27 T cell receptor beta chains share one sample of origin, sequenced in a study of blood T cell repertoires in COVID-19. TCRdb's table, derived via immunoSEQ multiplex PCR, lists solely in-frame clones and lacks some. Of hundreds of thousands of clones listed, roughly 85% are singletons. What was sequenced was PBMCs or T cells enriched from blood (not recorded which). The origin of the receptors is a man aged 35 to 55 who had recovered from COVID-19.

The V call is TRBV6-5, the J call TRBJ1-1; D uncertain. Looked up from germline, CDR1 is MNHEY and CDR2 is SVGAGI. This CDR3 is 14 amino acids long. The V end was cut by 6 bases, the J end by 4 bases, with 15 bases between. The CDR3 region has the DNA TGTGCCAGCAGCCATCCTGATTCGGGCACTGAAGCTTTCTTT. Amino acid sequence: CASSHPDSGTEAFF.

The V gene is TRBV5-4, the J gene TRBJ1-4; TRBD1 is a possible D gene (5 bases). V was shortened by 0 bases and J by 12 bases, with 12 bases between the two germline ends. This CDR3 is built from 13 residues. Germline V CDR1 and CDR2: SGHNT, YYREEE (reference sequence). CDR3 in amino acids: CASSLAGGYELFF. CDR3 coding DNA: TGTGCCAGCAGCTTGGCCGGGGGTTACGAACTGTTTTTT.

This clone was seen a handful of times. The V call is TRBV20-1, the J call TRBJ2-7; no firm D call. Looked up from germline, CDR1 is DFQATT and CDR2 is SNEGSKA (reference sequence). V was clipped by 6 bases and J by 6 bases, with 9 bases between them. This CDR3 has 10 amino acids. CDR3 sequence: CSAGYGEQYF. The CDR3 coding sequence is TGCAGTGCCGGTTATGGCGAGCAGTACTTC.

The chain joins TRBV11-2 to TRBJ2-2, with D unresolved. This CDR3 has 14 residues. Germline loops: CDR1 SGHAT, CDR2 FQNNGV. V dropped 5 bases and J dropped 5 bases, with 12 bases sitting between them. CDR3: CASSQEAETGELFF. CDR3 nucleotides: TGTGCCAGCAGCCAAGAGGCCGAGACCGGGGAGCTGTTTTTT.

This clone has only one observation. The V call is TRBV4-1, the J call TRBJ2-7, with TRBD2 matching over 13 bases. The junction had 1 base not matched to a gene; V was cut back by 2 bases and J by 3 bases. The CDR3 runs to 15 residues. CDR1 and CDR2 (germline): MGHRA, YSYEKL. This CDR3 reads CASSQRTSGSYEQYF. DNA for the CDR3: TGCGCCAGCAGCCAAAGGACTAGCGGGAGCTACGAGCAGTACTTC.

V usage is TRBV19 and J usage is TRBJ1-2, with D perhaps TRBD1 (5 bases). The CDR3 is 15 residues long. Germline loops: CDR1 LNHDA, CDR2 SQIVND (reference sequence). V dropped 5 bases and J dropped 2 bases, with 15 bases sitting between them. Written as DNA, the CDR3 is TGTGCCAGTAGTCCGGGAGACAGTAAAAACTATGGCTACACCTTC. Protein sequence: CASSPGDSKNYGYTF.

The chain recombines TRBV19 with TRBJ2-1, with a weak D call TRBD2 (6 bases). The ends were cut back, 5 bases at V and 7 bases at J, with 21 bases in the middle. CDR3 length: 16 amino acids. The V gene's germline CDR1 is LNHDA and CDR2 SQIVND (reference sequence). CDR3 sequence reads: CASSFSSAPPRNEQFF. In DNA, the CDR3 is TGTGCCAGTAGTTTCTCTAGCGCACCCCCTCGGAATGAGCAGTTCTTC.

This sequence joins TRBV6-1 and TRBJ2-1, with D tentatively TRBD1 (5 bases). V was trimmed by 2 bases and J by 3 bases, leaving 11 bases between them. Germline V gives CDR1 MNHNS, CDR2 SASEGT. The length of the CDR3 is 15 residues. The CDR3 DNA reads TGTGCCAGCAGTGAAATGGTTACAGGCTACAATGAGCAGTTCTTC. Amino acid sequence: CASSEMVTGYNEQFF.

This chain links TRBV12-5 with TRBJ2-5, with TRBD2 as a possible D gene (5 bases). Trimming pared 2 bases from V and 9 bases from J, leaving 13 bases between. CDR1 and CDR2 from the germline V gene are LGHNT and FRNRAP. The CDR3 extends over 13 amino acids. This chain's CDR3 is CASGLYGLGAQYF. The DNA of the CDR3 is TGTGCTAGTGGTTTGTATGGGCTCGGGGCCCAGTACTTC. Full variable domain (remainder filled in from reference TRBV12-5 and TRBJ2-5): DARVTQTPRHKVTEMGQEVTMRCQPILGHNTVFWYRQTMMQGLELLAYFRNRAPLDDSGMPKDRFSAEMPDATLATLKIQPSEPRDSAVYFCASGLYGLGAQYFGPGTRLLVL.

The chain has TRBV10-3 and TRBJ1-5, with a tentative D call TRBD1 (5 bases). There are 14 residues in the CDR3. The V end lost 8 bases, the J end lost 2 bases, and 13 bases lay between the germline ends. Germline V gives CDR1 ENHRY, CDR2 SYGVKD. CDR3 loop: CAISDGGGNQPQHF. CDR3 nucleotide sequence: TGTGCCATCTCGGACGGGGGAGGCAATCAGCCCCAGCATTTT.

The genes are TRBV12-3 or TRBV12-4 and TRBJ1-2; TRBD1 matches 9 bases. The CDR3 extends over 13 amino acids. The V gene end was trimmed by 5 bases and the J gene end by 3 bases; junction bases not matched to a gene: 1. DNA for the CDR3: TGTGCCAGCAGTCGACAGGGGGACTATGGCTACACCTTC. Its translation: CASSRQGDYGYTF.

The chain carries TRBV27 and TRBJ1-1, with D possibly TRBD1 on 5 matching bases. The CDR3 loop spans 14 amino acids. V gave up 10 bases and J gave up 7 bases, with 22 bases separating them. Germline CDR1 is MNHEY and CDR2 is SMNVEV (reference sequence). The CDR3 loop is CATVEVGASSEAFF. The CDR3 nucleotides read TGTGCCACCGTCGAAGTTGGGGCCTCAAGTGAAGCTTTCTTT.

This clone was observed a single time. The chain joins TRBV2 to TRBJ1-5; a possible D gene is TRBD1 (6 bases). The CDR3 covers 14 residues. Germline V gene data show CDR1 as SNHLY and CDR2 as FYNNEI. Trimming removed 6 bases at V and 6 bases at J, with 15 bases between. The CDR3 is CASRQGLFRQPQHF. The CDR3 DNA follows: TGTGCCAGCAGGCAGGGGCTGTTCCGTCAGCCCCAGCATTTT.

The chain carries TRBV5-6 and TRBJ1-4, with D unclear. V lost 1 base to trimming and J lost 2 bases, with 6 bases between them. Germline lookup yields CDR1 SGHDT and CDR2 YYEEEE. The CDR3 sequence is 14 residues long. The CDR3 reads CASSLLQTNEKLFF. Written as DNA, the CDR3 is TGTGCCAGCAGCTTGCTACAGACTAATGAAAAACTGTTTTTT.

Only a few counts were recorded for this clone. The V call is TRBV7-9, the J call TRBJ2-3; the match to TRBD2 covers 12 bases. The V segment lost 5 bases and the J segment 2 bases; nucleotides outside the gene matches: 11. Germline CDR1 SEHNR, CDR2 FQNEAQ (reference sequence). This CDR3 spans 18 amino acids. The CDR3 DNA is TGTGCCAGCAGCCAATCCCTAGGACTAGCGGGATCCACAGATACGCAGTATTTT. Translation gives CASSQSLGLAGSTDTQYF.

About this clone: Distinct nucleotide sequences in the sample also encode this CDR3. The CDR3 loop is CASSYSRTGGGYGYTF. The CDR3 DNA sequence: TGTGCCAGCAGTTACTCGAGAACAGGGGGCGGCTATGGCTACACCTTC. The chain carries TRBV6-5 and TRBJ1-2; TRBD1 matches at 9 bases. CDR1 is MNHEY, CDR2 SVGAGI, per germline. Trimming removed 0 bases from V and 4 bases from J; junction bases left unmatched: 6. This CDR3 is built from 16 residues.

On this clone: The same CDR3 also results from other DNA sequences found in this sample. The chain employs TRBV5-8 and TRBJ1-2; 8 bases align to TRBD1. Germline assignment: CDR1 SGHTS and CDR2 YDEGEE. J was trimmed by 5 bases and V by 5 bases; bases with no gene match: 14. The CDR3 extends over 16 amino acids. CDR3 sequence: CASSQNGQGFRYGYTF. DNA for the CDR3: TGTGCCAGCAGTCAAAATGGACAGGGTTTTCGGTATGGCTACACCTTC. Full variable domain (rest looked up from reference TRBV5-8 and TRBJ1-2): EAGVTQSPTHLIKTRGQQATLRCSPISGHTSVYWYQQALGLGLQFLLWYDEGEERNRGNFPPRFSGRQFPNYSSELNVNALELEDSALYLCASSQNGQGFRYGYTFGSGTRLTVV.

This clone appeared a few times. The chain recombines TRBV6-5 with TRBJ1-2; D gene uncertain. V lost 3 bases to trimming and J lost 2 bases, with 7 bases between them. The CDR3 runs 13 residues. Germline V gene data show CDR1 as MNHEY and CDR2 as SVGAGI. CDR3 region: CASSYGWNYGYTF. CDR3 coding DNA: TGTGCCAGCAGTTATGGCTGGAACTATGGCTACACCTTC.

This clone occurred once. The CDR3 spells CASSIPQRGDTEAFF. Here the CDR3 DNA reads TGTGCCAGTAGTATTCCCCAGCGGGGGGACACTGAAGCTTTCTTT. This chain connects TRBV19 to TRBJ1-1; tentatively, D is TRBD1 (5 bases). The germline V and J ends were trimmed by 3 bases and 3 bases, with 14 bases remaining between them. The CDR3 consists of 15 residues. CDR1 and CDR2 (germline): LNHDA, SQIVND (reference sequence).

V gene TRBV7-8 combines with J gene TRBJ2-1; D not certain. The CDR3 spans 11 residues. Germline V gene lookup returns CDR1 SGHVS and CDR2 FQNEAQ. With 4 bases removed from V and 12 bases from J, the gap between germline ends came to 10 bases. The CDR3 DNA is TGTGCCAGCAGCTCGGCGAGGCGGCAGTTCTTC. It yields the protein CASSSARRQFF.

This clone was found once. The chain uses TRBV12-3 or TRBV12-4 and TRBJ1-2; D is perhaps TRBD1 (6 bases). This CDR3 has 13 residues. Trimming cost V 5 bases and J 8 bases, with 15 bases left between them. CDR3 protein: CASSLPGDSGYTF. In DNA form, the CDR3 reads TGTGCCAGCAGTCTCCCAGGGGATAGCGGCTACACCTTC.

V gene TRBV28 combines with J gene TRBJ1-5; 7 bases match TRBD1. This CDR3 has 15 residues. The junction had 7 bases not matched to a gene; V was cut back by 5 bases and J by 3 bases. Germline CDR1 is MDHEN and CDR2 is SYDVKM. CDR3 nucleotides: TGTGCCAGCAGTCTAACAGGGGTTCCCAATCAGCCCCAGCATTTT. Translated: CASSLTGVPNQPQHF.

This clone has more than one count but fewer than ten. The chain couples TRBV27 to TRBJ2-1; no clear D gene. From germline, CDR1 is MNHEY and CDR2 SMNVEV (reference sequence). The CDR3 is made up of 12 amino acids. Trimming shortened V by 5 bases and J by 7 bases, and 9 bases separated the two germline ends. The DNA for the CDR3 is TGTGCCAGCAGTATCATCGGGAATGAGCAGTTCTTC. Translating gives CASSIIGNEQFF.

As for this clone: The identical CDR3 is also encoded by other nucleotide sequences in the sample. V and J are TRBV2 and TRBJ2-7; possibly TRBD1 for D (6 bases). CDR3 length: 12 amino acids. V lost 3 bases and J lost 4, with 7 bases in between. Germline CDR1 SNHLY, CDR2 FYNNEI. This CDR3 reads CASSDRGYEQYF. CDR3 DNA sequence: TGTGCCAGCAGTGACAGGGGATACGAGCAGTACTTC.

This rearrangement joins TRBV3-1 (or the pseudogene TRBV3-2) to TRBJ1-2, with 9 positions matching TRBD1. Looked up from germline, CDR1 is LGHDT and CDR2 is YNNKEL (reference sequence). The CDR3 runs 16 residues. V lost 2 bases to trimming and J lost 3 bases; unmatched junction nucleotides: 7. The DNA of the CDR3 is TGTGCCAGCAGCCAAAGCGGACAGGGGATTGACTATGGCTACACCTTC. Translation: CASSQSGQGIDYGYTF.

J is TRBJ2-5 and V is TRBV24-1, with 11 nucleotides matching TRBD1. Looked up from germline, CDR1 is KGHDR and CDR2 is SFDVKD. The CDR3 is 14 residues long. After removal of 5 bases from V and 4 bases from J, the junction contained 2 bases not matched to a gene. This CDR3 reads CATSVGQGAETQYF. The CDR3, as DNA: TGTGCCACCAGTGTCGGACAGGGGGCAGAGACCCAGTACTTC.

V usage is TRBV7-6 and J usage is TRBJ2-6, with 9 bases identical to TRBD1. Germline CDR1 SGHVS, CDR2 FNYEAQ. V lost 2 bases to trimming and J lost 3 bases; unmatched junction nucleotides: 14. The CDR3 extends over 20 amino acids. In DNA form, the CDR3 reads TGTGCCAGCAGCTTACTTAAGGGACAGGGCCAATTTTATGGGGCCAACGTCCTGACTTTC. Protein sequence: CASSLLKGQGQFYGANVLTF.